This note documents a single TCR beta chain sequence. The target antigen is unknown. This record belongs to a study of T cell responses to AZD1222 COVID-19 vaccine. Whole-study findings and limits: Unmutated variant regions reportedly attract nearly half of all spike-specific TCRs.

CDR3 length equals 16 residues. CDR1 is SGHNT, CDR2 YENEEA, per germline. Trimming shortened V by 4 bases and J by 2 bases, and 14 bases separated the two germline ends. Sequencing was performed with immunoSEQ multiplex PCR; in TCRdb, only in-frame clones are kept and a portion is missing. The sample lists around 94,000 clones; about 86% were seen once. Sequenced here: peripheral blood, sampled on day 0 of AZD1222 vaccination. The rearrangement joins TRBV11-3 to TRBJ2-2, with D perhaps TRBD1 or TRBD2 (6 bases each). The source is an adult in good health. CDR3 sequence (DNA): TGTGCCAGCAGCTCTTCGGGGGCAGCTAACACCGGGGAGCTGTTTTTT. It specifies CASSSSGAANTGELFF.